These 30 T cell receptor beta chains were all obtained from the same sample, sequenced in a study of T cells in Graves' hyperthyroidism and ophthalmopathy. What was amplified from RNA transcripts were TCR beta CDR3 regions. The HTBI primer set drove a first-round RT-PCR of the TCR CDR3. Each CDR3 protein gets one entry after TCRdb re-called the multiplex PCR reads with MiXCR. The data hold approximately 380,000 distinct CDR3 sequences, with roughly an eighth observed a single time. Sequencing input: blood. All receptors derive from a man aged 50 to 59 with Graves' ophthalmopathy.

The chain recombines TRBV18 with TRBJ2-4, with 8 bases that match TRBD2. J was trimmed by 0 bases and V by 5 bases; bases with no gene match: 9. Germline V lookup: CDR1 KGHSH, CDR2 LQKENI. The CDR3 covers 17 residues. The CDR3 region is CASSTTGGSGAKNIQYF. For the CDR3, the DNA is TGTGCCAGCTCAACAACGGGGGGGAGCGGAGCCAAAAACATTCAGTACTTC.

This clonotype has only a few counts. The V gene is TRBV10-3, the J gene TRBJ2-2; TRBD2 agrees at 7 bases. The ends lost 0 bases at V and 5 bases at J; junction bases unmatched: 3. Per germline, CDR1 ENHRY and CDR2 SYGVKD. The CDR3 totals 15 residues. Here the CDR3 DNA reads TGTGCCATCAGTGAGTCTAGCGGGCTTACCGGGGAGCTGTTTTTT. Encoded protein: CAISESSGLTGELFF.

There are a few counts of this clonotype. The chain combines TRBV3-1 with TRBJ2-3; D is unresolved. The V end was cut by 4 bases, the J end by 2 bases, with 10 bases between. CDR1 is LGHDT and CDR2 is YNNKEL in the germline V gene (reference sequence). This CDR3 is 14 amino acids long. The CDR3 nucleotides are TGTGCCAGCAGCCTAGCTCCGAACACAGATACGCAGTATTTT. Protein sequence: CASSLAPNTDTQYF.

This chain joins TRBV27 and TRBJ1-1, with D unclear. Germline assignment: CDR1 MNHEY and CDR2 SMNVEV (reference sequence). The V and J ends lost 6 bases and 0 bases respectively, with 20 bases between them. The CDR3 covers 17 residues. This chain's CDR3 is CASRLSMASSMNTEAFF. CDR3 in DNA: TGTGCCAGCAGACTCTCCATGGCCAGTAGTATGAACACTGAAGCTTTCTTT.

On this clonotype: Given a much more abundant clone one base away, this may be a read error. The chain links TRBV5-4 to TRBJ2-2, with D unresolved. V was pared by 2 bases and J by 6 bases, with 5 bases between. The length of the CDR3 is 12 residues. Germline loops: CDR1 SGHNT, CDR2 YYREEE (reference sequence). The CDR3 bases are TGTGCCAGCAGCTTCGACGCCGGGGAGCTGTTTTTT. This encodes CASSFDAGELFF.

A few counts support this clonotype. J is TRBJ2-2 and V is TRBV25-1, with TRBD2 matching over 11 bases. Germline values: CDR1 MGHDK, CDR2 SYGVNS. V dropped 8 bases and J dropped 6; count of bases not matched to a gene: 2. The CDR3 consists of 13 residues. The CDR3 sequence is CASAGLAAGELFF. The CDR3 DNA follows: TGTGCCAGCGCGGGACTAGCGGCCGGGGAGCTGTTTTTT.

The V gene is TRBV7-9, the J gene TRBJ2-2, with D possibly matching TRBD2 (5 bases). Trimming stripped 5 bases from V and 4 bases from J, with 17 bases between. CDR3 size: 16 residues. Germline lookup yields CDR1 SEHNR and CDR2 FQNEAQ (reference sequence). CDR3 amino acids: CASSLGSSRTTGELFF. CDR3 in DNA: TGTGCCAGCAGCCTCGGGTCTAGCAGAACCACCGGGGAGCTGTTTTTT.

This clonotype was counted ten times or more. The V and J genes are TRBV18 and TRBJ2-3; no definite D call. Germline V gene lookup returns CDR1 KGHSH and CDR2 LQKENI. The CDR3 consists of 16 residues. V lost 0 bases and J 0 bases, leaving 10 bases between the germline ends. CDR3 in DNA: TGTGCCAGCTCACCACCGTCGGAGAGAAGCACAGATACGCAGTATTTT. It is translated as CASSPPSERSTDTQYF.

This chain uses TRBV3-1 with TRBJ2-5, with D unclear. The V end lost 3 bases, the J end lost 5 bases, and 28 bases lay between the germline ends. This CDR3 has 19 residues. The germline V gene has CDR1 LGHDT and CDR2 YNNKEL (reference sequence). CDR3 in amino acids: CASSQRANQVHRVSETQYF. The CDR3 region has the DNA TGTGCCAGCAGCCAGAGAGCCAATCAAGTTCATCGGGTCTCGGAGACCCAGTACTTC.

In this sample, this clonotype turned up a few times. This chain connects TRBV14 to TRBJ1-6, with D possibly TRBD1 on 5 matching bases. Germline-derived CDR1 and CDR2 are SGHDN and FVKESK. This CDR3 has 13 amino acids. V lost 1 base, J lost 14 bases, and 12 bases lay in between. The CDR3 loop reads CASSQGWGTSLHF. The CDR3 DNA reads TGTGCCAGCAGCCAAGGATGGGGGACGTCCCTCCACTTT.

This clonotype was seen at least ten times. The J gene is TRBJ2-4, the V gene TRBV5-8; D ambiguous. Germline CDR1 and CDR2: SGHTS and YDEGEE. The ends were cut back, 0 bases at V and 2 bases at J, with 9 bases in the middle. The CDR3 contains 15 residues. CDR3 DNA: TGTGCCAGCAGCTTGGTCTCCCTAACCAAAAACATTCAGTACTTC. Its translation: CASSLVSLTKNIQYF. The complete variable domain, with remaining parts taken from reference TRBV5-8 and TRBJ2-4, reads EAGVTQSPTHLIKTRGQQATLRCSPISGHTSVYWYQQALGLGLQFLLWYDEGEERNRGNFPPRFSGRQFPNYSSELNVNALELEDSALYLCASSLVSLTKNIQYFGAGTRLSVL.

The table lists this clonotype with many counts. The chain links TRBV27 to TRBJ2-7; D ambiguous. The germline V and J ends were trimmed by 4 bases and 13 bases, with 17 bases remaining between them. Germline loops: CDR1 MNHEY, CDR2 SMNVEV (reference sequence). CDR3 length: 12 amino acids. The chain's CDR3 is CASSSAVGITYF. The DNA for the CDR3 is TGTGCCAGCAGTTCTGCCGTGGGGATTACTTACTTC.

Ten or more counts support this clonotype. V and J are TRBV2 and TRBJ2-5; D possibly corresponds to TRBD1 (6 bases). Germline CDR1 and CDR2: SNHLY and FYNNEI. This CDR3 spans 13 amino acids. V gave up 7 bases and J gave up 5 bases, with 14 bases separating them. The CDR3 nucleotides read TGTGCCAGCAACCCCAACAGGGACGAGACCCAGTACTTC. Its protein is CASNPNRDETQYF.

This clonotype appeared many times. This chain uses TRBV27 with TRBJ2-5; 12 positions match TRBD2. Trimming took 6 bases from V and 0 from J; bases not matched to a gene: 5. CDR3 length: 16 residues. Germline V lookup: CDR1 MNHEY, CDR2 SMNVEV (reference sequence). The DNA of the CDR3 is TGTGCCAGCAGCCCTACTAGCGGGAGGAACCAAGAGACCCAGTACTTC. As protein: CASSPTSGRNQETQYF.

This clonotype appeared many times. The V and J genes are TRBV7-9 and TRBJ2-5; TRBD1 agrees at 7 bases. Losses at the gene ends were 2 bases for V and 5 bases for J; bases not matched to a gene: 5. The CDR3 length is 14 residues. The germline V gene has CDR1 SEHNR and CDR2 FQNEAQ (reference sequence). CDR3 region: CASSLPGTAETQYF. CDR3 sequence (DNA): TGTGCCAGCAGCTTACCGGGGACAGCGGAGACCCAGTACTTC.

Concerning this clonotype itself: A much larger clone differs from this one at a single base, so this may be a read error. The chain uses TRBV2 and TRBJ2-2, with 10 positions matching TRBD2. Looked up from germline, CDR1 is SNHLY and CDR2 is FYNNEI. There are 15 residues in the CDR3. The CDR3 region is CVSTRTSGITGELFF. The CDR3 region has the DNA TGTGTCAGCACGAGGACTAGCGGAATCACCGGGGAGCTGTTTTTT.

This clonotype was found many times. The chain links TRBV10-3 to TRBJ2-3; 13 bases agree with TRBD2. Per germline, CDR1 ENHRY and CDR2 SYGVKD. The CDR3 sequence is 14 residues long. Trimming took 6 bases from V and 9 from J; bases not matched to a gene: 6. For the CDR3, the DNA is TGTGCCATCAGCTCCGGGACTAGCGGGATAACGCAGTATTTT. Amino acid sequence: CAISSGTSGITQYF.

This clonotype has at least ten counts. The chain is built from TRBV20-1 and TRBJ2-2, with 10 bases that match TRBD2. Germline V CDR1 and CDR2: DFQATT, SNEGSKA (reference sequence). This CDR3 spans 16 amino acids. Trimming took 1 base from V and 5 from J; bases not matched to a gene: 7. DNA for the CDR3: TGCAGTGCTAGAGGGGGAGTAGCGGGAGGAACCGGGGAGCTGTTTTTT. Its protein product is CSARGGVAGGTGELFF.

This rearrangement joins TRBV12-5 to TRBJ2-7; the D gene is possibly TRBD1 (6 bases). CDR3 length: 13 amino acids. The V gene's germline CDR1 is LGHNT and CDR2 FRNRAP. V lost 6 bases to trimming and J lost 5 bases, with 14 bases between them. CDR3 coding DNA: TGTGCTAGTGGAAGAACAGGGTACCACGAGCAGTACTTC. This translates into CASGRTGYHEQYF. The full variable domain, rest sourced from reference TRBV12-5 and TRBJ2-7, is DARVTQTPRHKVTEMGQEVTMRCQPILGHNTVFWYRQTMMQGLELLAYFRNRAPLDDSGMPKDRFSAEMPDATLATLKIQPSEPRDSAVYFCASGRTGYHEQYFGPGTRLTVT.

The V and J genes are TRBV14 and TRBJ2-1; D might be TRBD2 (6 bases). Germline CDR1 is SGHDN and CDR2 is FVKESK. Trimming took off 1 base at V and 9 bases at J, with 19 bases between the two ends. This CDR3 comprises 16 residues. The CDR3: CASSQVLGRELGEQFF. The CDR3, as DNA: TGTGCCAGCAGCCAAGTCTTAGGACGGGAGTTGGGTGAGCAGTTCTTC.

Many counts were recorded for this clonotype. The genes are TRBV5-1 and TRBJ2-1, with 11 bases aligning to TRBD2. The CDR3 extends over 18 amino acids. The V gene's germline CDR1 is SGHRS and CDR2 YFSETQ. V lost 1 base and J lost 1; bases outside the gene matches: 7. The CDR3 DNA sequence: TGCGCCAGCAGCTTGACGACTAGCGGGACCTCATCCTACAATGAGCAGTTCTTC. It codes for CASSLTTSGTSSYNEQFF.

V and J are TRBV20-1 and TRBJ1-5; possibly TRBD1 for D (6 bases). The CDR3 contains 16 residues. V lost 4 bases to trimming and J lost 0 bases, with 16 bases between them. The V gene's germline CDR1 is DFQATT and CDR2 SNEGSKA (reference sequence). The CDR3 DNA sequence: TGCAGTGCTAAACAGGGTGGGGGATATAGCAATCAGCCCCAGCATTTT. Translation: CSAKQGGGYSNQPQHF.

This clonotype was detected a few times. The chain uses TRBV9 and TRBJ2-1; 14 positions agree with TRBD2. Germline-derived CDR1 and CDR2 are SGDLS and YYNGEE. This CDR3 contains 16 residues. V trimming: 3 bases; J trimming: 7 bases; junction bases outside the gene matches: 6. The CDR3 is CASSEGLAGVVNEQFF. The CDR3, as DNA: TGTGCCAGCAGCGAGGGACTAGCGGGAGTTGTAAATGAGCAGTTCTTC.

This clonotype was detected many times. V gene TRBV12-3 or TRBV12-4 combines with J gene TRBJ2-2, with D perhaps matching TRBD2 (6 bases). With 1 base removed from V and 0 bases from J, the gap between germline ends came to 6 bases. The CDR3 has 15 amino acids. CDR3 nucleotides: TGTGCCAGCAGTTTAGGGGGGGCGAACACCGGGGAGCTGTTTTTT. Protein: CASSLGGANTGELFF.

This clonotype was recorded many times. This sequence joins TRBV7-9 and TRBJ1-4; D may be TRBD1 (6 bases). Germline CDR1 and CDR2: SEHNR and FQNEAQ (reference sequence). CDR3 length equals 16 residues. V gave up 0 bases and J gave up 4 bases, with 12 bases separating them. The CDR3 nucleotides read TGTGCCAGCAGCTTAGCGGGAGGGGGTCGTAATGAAAAACTGTTTTTT. It codes for CASSLAGGGRNEKLFF.

This clonotype came up many times. The chain uses TRBV5-1 and TRBJ2-1; 8 positions match TRBD1. V was clipped by 4 bases and J by 8 bases; unmatched bases: 8. The CDR3 spans 14 residues. Germline CDR1 reads SGHRS; CDR2 reads YFSETQ. CDR3 loop: CASSIGQGIDEQFF. The CDR3, as DNA: TGCGCCAGCAGCATTGGACAGGGTATCGATGAGCAGTTCTTC.

This clonotype showed up many times. V gene TRBV5-1 combines with J gene TRBJ2-3; D might be TRBD1 (6 bases). CDR3 size: 14 residues. Trimming left V 7 bases short and J 1 base short, with 13 bases between. In germline, CDR1 is SGHRS, CDR2 YFSETQ. CDR3: CASQRGMGTDTQYF. In nucleotides, the CDR3 is TGCGCCAGCCAGAGGGGGATGGGCACAGATACGCAGTATTTT.

The chain joins TRBV27 to TRBJ2-7; a possible D gene is TRBD2 (6 bases). The CDR3 runs to 15 residues. Germline values: CDR1 MNHEY, CDR2 SMNVEV (reference sequence). V shed 3 bases and J shed 1 base, with 13 bases lying between them. Written as DNA, the CDR3 is TGTGCCAGCAGTTTGAGCGCGGGATTGTCCTACGAGCAGTACTTC. Translated: CASSLSAGLSYEQYF.

This clonotype was seen repeatedly, ten times or more. The V and J genes are TRBV12-3 or TRBV12-4 and TRBJ1-1; possibly TRBD1 for D (5 bases). V was shortened by 5 bases and J by 7 bases, with 14 bases between the two germline ends. The CDR3 sequence is 13 residues long. CDR3 region: CASSIREFGEAFF. DNA of the CDR3: TGTGCCAGCAGTATCAGGGAATTTGGTGAAGCTTTCTTT.

Details on this clonotype: A read error may account for a junction end that differs from germline. The chain recombines TRBV19 with TRBJ2-1; no definite D call. This CDR3 comprises 14 residues. CDR1 is LNHDA, CDR2 SQIVND, per germline (reference sequence). CDR3 coding DNA: TGTGCCAGTAGCCGTAAAGCTATGTACAACGAGCAGTTCTTC. Translating gives CASSRKAMYNEQFF.